The present T cell receptor (beta chain) was sequenced within a study of cytomegalovirus exposure and HLA in healthy donors. Study-wide findings and caveats: Cytomegalovirus association was listed for approximately 150 TCR beta chains. In a later analysis, HLA-associated beta chains showed higher expansion and lower generation probabilities than comparable chains. TCR beta sequences reportedly predicted the HLA-A and HLA-B alleles of most subjects accurately.

PCR involved 60 Vbeta and 13 Jbeta primers. Original data processing: Some 10 million shared chains were among the 65 million to 85 million unique TCR beta chains that a later analysis counted. TCRdb's table, derived via immunoSEQ multiplex PCR, lists solely in-frame clones and lacks some. That table is the source of V, J and clone size, and D and trimming were worked out from the DNA. Of 150,000 or so clones listed, over 70% are singletons. This CDR3 has 12 amino acids. Trimming took off 1 base at V and 5 bases at J, with 8 bases between the two ends. In germline, CDR1 is GTSNPN, CDR2 SVGIG (reference sequence). On this clone itself: Its antigen is currently unknown.

This clonotype originated in a man under 40 in good health and CMV-seropositive. The rearrangement joins TRBV30 to TRBJ1-2; D gene uncertain. Sequencing was carried out using PBMCs. Here the CDR3 DNA reads TGTGCCTGGAGTGCCACTTTATATGGCTACACCTTC. It translates to CAWSATLYGYTF.